One TCR beta chain is described in this entry. Its antigen is still unknown. Naive CD8 cells lacked CD45RO, underwent positive selection for CCR7 and left out terminally differentiated effector memory CD45RA+ cells. Study donors comprised healthy, HIV-negative adults devoid of recent acute infection or vaccination. The CDR3 consists of 15 residues. The V gene's germline CDR1 is SGHTA and CDR2 FQGNSA. The junction had 3 bases not matched to a gene; V was cut back by 1 base and J by 4 bases. The sample originates from a study of shared clonotypes between healthy human individuals. Study-level information: The cohort comprised a couple of women and a few men. Their ages spanned 18 to 49 years. There were three CD4 naive, three CD4 memory, two CD8 naive and one CD8 memory plates per donor. The study's findings and limits: What naive subsets generally showed was a larger estimated richness than memory subsets showed.

Clones were sequenced by immunoSEQ multiplex PCR, and TCRdb holds only the in-frame ones, with some missing. The sample has over 2 million clones, about 95% seen once. Material for sequencing was naive CD8+ T cells sorted from blood. This sequence was found in a man between 18 and 35 years old in good health. J is TRBJ2-3 and V is TRBV7-2, with 9 bases lining up with TRBD2. The CDR3 spells CASSLGTSVADTQYF. The CDR3 bases are TGTGCCAGCAGCTTAGGGACTAGCGTTGCAGATACGCAGTATTTT.